A selection of T cell receptor beta chains follows, all from one sample in a study of shared clonotypes between healthy human individuals. Sequenced by immunoSEQ multiplex PCR; TCRdb stores in-frame clones only, minus some. The data show about 560,000 clones, around three quarters seen once. The sample was PBMCs. The receptors here all came from a woman between 40 and 50 years old in good health. Some clones in this sample may be carry-over from other donors' samples. Both conserved end residues are part of each CDR3.

14	TRBV7-2	TRBJ1-1	CASSPRGDDTEAFF
13	TRBV28	TRBJ2-5	CASSLTEARTQYF
15	TRBV7-9	TRBJ2-1	CASSLDGRPYNEQFF
14	TRBV2	TRBJ2-5	CASNRNAIQETQYF
16	TRBV7-2	TRBJ2-7	CASSRGQAGFSYEQYF
13	TRBV19	TRBJ2-3	CASSTTSKDTQYF
13	TRBV27	TRBJ2-7	CASSPRGRREQYF
12	TRBV5-1	TRBJ2-3	CASSLDAELQYF
12	TRBV30	TRBJ2-7	CAWTSGRYEQYF
17	TRBV18	TRBJ2-7	CASSPRLSDRVAYEQYF
13	TRBV18	TRBJ2-5	CASSRTNQETQYF
15	TRBV7-3	TRBJ2-7	CASSLQGAPNYEQYF